Following are 20 T cell receptor beta chains from one sample sequenced in a study of breast tumors, draining lymph nodes, adjacent tissues. Via MiXCR, TCRdb re-called the multiplex PCR reads, giving one row per CDR3 protein. This sample has 100,000 or so distinct CDR3 sequences, with 20% to 25% found just once. The lymph nodes were axillary draining lymph nodes from breast cancer patients. Sequenced input: axillary lymph node tissue. The receptors shown here come from a female donor with breast cancer. Some clones in this sample may be carry-over from other donors' samples.

In this sample, this clonotype turned up a few times. The chain combines TRBV3-1 with TRBJ1-6, with a weak D call TRBD1 (5 bases). The CDR3 runs 16 residues. V dropped 1 base and J dropped 7 bases, with 14 bases sitting between them. The germline CDR1 and CDR2 sequences are LGHDT and YNNKEL (reference sequence). DNA of the CDR3: TGTGCCAGCAGCCAAGGGGGCGGGTGGGGAAATTCACCCCTCCACTTT. Translation: CASSQGGGWGNSPLHF. The full variable domain, its missing parts supplied by reference TRBV3-1 and TRBJ1-6, is DTAVSQTPKYLVTQMGNDKSIKCEQNLGHDTMYWYKQDSKKFLKIMFSYNNKELIINETVPNRFSPKSPDKAHLNLHINSLELGDSAVYFCASSQGGGWGNSPLHFGNGTRLTVT.

In the case of this clonotype: Possible read error: a much larger clone is one base away. This CDR3 reads CASSLGPRTDTQYF. The CDR3 DNA is TGTGCCAGCAGTTTGGGCCCCCGCACAGATACGCAGTATTTT. The rearrangement uses TRBV12-3 or TRBV12-4 and TRBJ2-3; D not certain. V shed 3 bases and J shed 1 base, with 8 bases lying between them. This CDR3 has 14 amino acids.

This clonotype has only a few counts. The junction and the germline gene differ at one end; a read error may be behind it. This chain uses TRBV2 with TRBJ2-2; 10 bases agree with TRBD1. CDR3 size: 17 residues. From germline, CDR1 is SNHLY and CDR2 FYNNEI. The CDR3 sequence is CANSGVRDRGNTGELFF. CDR3 bases: TGTGCCAACAGTGGAGTGAGGGACAGGGGAAACACCGGGGAGCTGTTTTTT.

This clonotype has a count of ten or more. The CDR3 sequence is CSVEEPYREPTYEQYF. The CDR3 nucleotides read TGCAGCGTTGAAGAACCCTACAGGGAACCTACATACGAGCAGTACTTC. V usage is TRBV29-1 and J usage is TRBJ2-7; the D gene is possibly TRBD1 (6 bases). V lost 0 bases and J lost 4, with 19 bases in between. CDR3 length equals 16 residues. Germline V lookup: CDR1 SQVTM, CDR2 ANQGSEA.

A note on this clonotype: Relative to the germline gene, one junction end is altered; a read error may explain this. The rearrangement uses TRBV6-2 or TRBV6-3 and TRBJ2-2; 9 bases map to TRBD2. Per the germline V gene, CDR1 is MNHEY and CDR2 is SVGEGT. The CDR3 has 14 residues. CDR3 region: CASKGGRASGGLFF. Written as DNA, the CDR3 is TGTGCCAGCAAGGGCGGGAGGGCCTCCGGGGGGCTGTTTTTT.

This clonotype was recorded at least ten times. The chain is built from TRBV3-1 and TRBJ1-2; D may be TRBD1 (6 bases). The germline CDR1 and CDR2 sequences are LGHDT and YNNKEL (reference sequence). Trimming stripped 6 bases from V and 8 bases from J, with 19 bases between. The CDR3 has 14 amino acids. The CDR3 spells CASSPPGGGEGYTF. The CDR3 DNA reads TGTGCCAGCAGTCCCCCGGGGGGCGGTGAAGGCTACACCTTC.

Worth noting for this clonotype: It may be a read error: a sequence one base away is much more abundant. The chain carries TRBV4-1 and TRBJ2-1; the D is unclear. The CDR3 spans 12 residues. Per the germline V gene, CDR1 is MGHRA and CDR2 is YSYEKL. CDR3 bases: TGCGCCAGCAGTCCCAATTACAATGGGCAGTTCTTC. It encodes CASSPNYNGQFF.

This clonotype was seen many times. The J gene is TRBJ2-1, the V gene TRBV7-8; 9 bases map to TRBD2. Germline V gene sequence: CDR1 SGHVS, CDR2 FQNEAQ. The CDR3 is 15 residues long. The V gene end was trimmed by 5 bases and the J gene end by 7 bases; junction bases not matched to a gene: 9. The CDR3 protein is CASSPLRTSANEQFF. The CDR3 nucleotides are TGTGCCAGCAGCCCACTTCGGACTAGCGCTAATGAGCAGTTCTTC.

This clonotype was seen many times. The chain carries TRBV7-9 and TRBJ2-5; tentatively, D is TRBD2 (6 bases). V lost 4 bases and J lost 6, with 9 bases in between. Germline assignment: CDR1 SEHNR and CDR2 FQNEAQ (reference sequence). The CDR3 is made up of 12 amino acids. DNA of the CDR3: TGTGCCAGCAGCTGGGGGAGGAAGACCCAGTACTTC. Its translation: CASSWGRKTQYF.

This clonotype occurred a few times. The chain combines TRBV30 with TRBJ1-5; D is ambiguous. This CDR3 spans 15 amino acids. Germline V gene data show CDR1 as GTSNPN and CDR2 as SVGIG (reference sequence). V lost 0 bases and J lost 2, with 11 bases in between. Here the CDR3 reads CAWSVRRGGNQPQHF. The DNA for the CDR3 is TGTGCCTGGAGTGTACGCAGAGGAGGCAATCAGCCCCAGCATTTT.

This clonotype was recorded many times. This chain uses TRBV2 with TRBJ2-7; D ambiguous. This CDR3 contains 16 residues. Germline V gene lookup returns CDR1 SNHLY and CDR2 FYNNEI. Deletions cut 3 bases from V and 3 bases from J, with 18 bases between. CDR3 DNA: TGTGCCAGCAGTGAGAGTAGGGCCAGGTGGGGCTACGAGCAGTACTTC. Residues: CASSESRARWGYEQYF.

This clonotype was observed many times. The V gene is TRBV29-1, the J gene TRBJ2-1, with D possibly matching TRBD2 (6 bases). V was trimmed by 8 bases and J by 0 bases, leaving 14 bases between them. In germline, CDR1 is SQVTM, CDR2 ANQGSEA. This CDR3 is 14 amino acids long. The CDR3 is CSTLSGGSYNEQFF. CDR3 DNA: TGCAGCACCCTTAGCGGTGGCTCCTACAATGAGCAGTTCTTC.

This clonotype came up many times. The chain carries TRBV5-1 and TRBJ2-5; D not resolved. Trimming stripped 3 bases from V and 5 bases from J, with 17 bases between. The CDR3 spans 15 residues. Germline lookup yields CDR1 SGHRS and CDR2 YFSETQ. CDR3 loop: CASSSRMTSRETQYF. The CDR3 DNA sequence: TGCGCCAGCAGCTCACGAATGACATCTCGGGAGACCCAGTACTTC. Complete variable domain (other parts from reference TRBV5-1 and TRBJ2-5): KAGVTQTPRYLIKTRGQQVTLSCSPISGHRSVSWYQQTPGQGLQFLFEYFSETQRNKGNFPGRFSGRQFSNSRSEMNVSTLELGDSALYLCASSSRMTSRETQYFGPGTRLLVL.

Comment on this clonotype: This may stem from a read error, because a much larger clone lies one nucleotide away. V is TRBV27 and J is TRBJ2-7; 9 nucleotides line up with TRBD2. Germline CDR1 and CDR2: MNHEY and SMNVEV (reference sequence). This CDR3 comprises 16 residues. The trim removed 5 bases at V and 2 bases at J, leaving 10 bases unmatched. CDR3 nucleotides: TGTGCCAGCAGTCCTTCCCACGGCGGGAGGGCCTACGAGCAGTACTTC. Translating gives CASSPSHGGRAYEQYF.

This clonotype was seen more than once but under ten times. The rearrangement links TRBV5-8 to TRBJ2-2; D possibly corresponds to TRBD1 (6 bases). V lost 4 bases to trimming and J lost 5 bases, with 15 bases between them. This CDR3 contains 15 residues. Germline-derived CDR1 and CDR2 are SGHTS and YDEGEE. CDR3 DNA: TGTGCCAGCAGCCGCGCCGCGCAGGGGACCGGGGAGCTGTTTTTT. Translating gives CASSRAAQGTGELFF.

This clonotype was detected ten times or more. This rearrangement joins TRBV24-1 to TRBJ2-3, with TRBD1 as a possible D gene (6 bases). This CDR3 has 14 residues. V lost 2 bases to trimming and J lost 9 bases, with 14 bases between them. The germline CDR1 and CDR2 sequences are KGHDR and SFDVKD. CDR3 in DNA: TGTGCCACCAGTGATTCAGGGCGACAGGCGACGCAGTATTTT. It yields the protein CATSDSGRQATQYF.

This clonotype was seen once. A much larger clonotype is one base distant, so this may be a read error. Likely a read error: the CDR3 ends without its conserved phenylalanine or tryptophan. The chain uses TRBV3-1 and TRBJ2-7; D remains ambiguous. Germline loops: CDR1 LGHDT, CDR2 YNNKEL (reference sequence). V was cut by 1 base and J by 5 bases, with 9 bases left in between. This CDR3 has 13 amino acids. The CDR3 loop is CASSQAYYHEQYS. CDR3 DNA: TGTGCCAGCAGCCAAGCCTACTACCACGAGCAGTACTCC.

The table lists this clonotype with many counts. The chain couples TRBV29-1 to TRBJ2-3; D possibly matches TRBD1 or TRBD2 (5 bases each). Trimming removed 1 base at V and 2 bases at J, with 16 bases between. This CDR3 has 16 residues. Germline CDR1 SQVTM, CDR2 ANQGSEA. The CDR3 DNA reads as TGCAGCGTTGAAGTCGTGGGACCGAGAGACACAGATACGCAGTATTTT. It yields the protein CSVEVVGPRDTDTQYF.

The V call is TRBV9, the J call TRBJ2-7; 9 nucleotides match TRBD1. Germline V gene sequence: CDR1 SGDLS, CDR2 YYNGEE. After removal of 0 bases from V and 6 bases from J, the junction contained 7 bases not matched to a gene. The CDR3 contains 15 residues. The CDR3 DNA reads TGTGCCAGCAGCGTAGGGGACAGGGAATTTATCGAGCAGTACTTC. Its translation: CASSVGDREFIEQYF.

Concerning this clonotype: Possible read error: a much larger clone is one base away. The chain is built from TRBV5-1 and TRBJ2-3, with D hard to call. Trimming took 2 bases from V and 2 from J, leaving 9 bases between them. CDR1 is SGHRS and CDR2 is YFSETQ in the germline V gene. The CDR3 runs to 14 residues. CDR3 region: CASSFGSFTDTQYF. DNA of the CDR3: TGCGCCAGCAGCTTCGGATCTTTCACAGATACGCAGTATTTT.